A selection of T cell receptor beta chains follows, all from one sample in a study of T-cell reconstitution after alpha-beta-depleted transplantation in children. TCRdb independently ran MiXCR on the PCR reads; one entry per CDR3 protein. The table lists 500,000 or so distinct CDR3 sequences, approximately 32% of them singletons, with less than 2.5% in the top ten. Source: PBMCs from the stem cell graft donor, taken from the stem cell graft. The source of these receptors is a human donor who donated a stem cell graft to a child with aplastic anemia. CDR3s include the opening cysteine and the closing phenylalanine or tryptophan. The order of the fields is D gene, CDR3 length, V gene, clone size, J gene, CDR3 protein, CDR3 DNA. A D gene is named only where the DNA matches it firmly. Where a row states a size, it is once, few, many or the class of an expanded clone; other rows omit it.

D: .
length: 16
V: TRBV5-6
size: .
J: TRBJ1-1
CDR3: CASSLGLGPTGTEAFF
DNA: TGTGCCAGCAGCTTGGGGTTAGGACCGACTGGCACTGAAGCTTTCTTT

D: TRBD2
length: 16
V: TRBV27
size: few
J: TRBJ2-3
CDR3: CASSFLTSTRTDTQYF
DNA: TGTGCCAGCAGTTTTTTGACTAGCACCCGCACAGATACGCAGTATTTT

D: .
length: 14
V: TRBV2
size: few
J: TRBJ2-3
CDR3: CASFRDIGLDTQYF
DNA: TGTGCCAGCTTCCGGGACATCGGTTTGGATACGCAGTATTTT

D: TRBD1
length: 16
V: TRBV6-1
size: few
J: TRBJ2-6
CDR3: CASTRTGVSGANVLTF
DNA: TGTGCCAGCACCAGGACAGGGGTCTCTGGGGCCAACGTCCTGACTTTC

D: .
length: 15
V: TRBV2
size: .
J: TRBJ1-2
CDR3: CASSETGQGGYGYTF
DNA: TGTGCCAGCAGTGAAACTGGGCAGGGTGGCTATGGCTACACCTTC

D: TRBD1
length: 14
V: TRBV12-3/TRBV12-4
size: few
J: TRBJ1-1
CDR3: CASTIRGLNTEAFF
DNA: TGTGCCAGCACCATAAGGGGGCTTAACACTGAAGCTTTCTTT

D: .
length: 14
V: TRBV20-1
size: few
J: TRBJ2-7
CDR3: CSASGWGVLYEQYF
DNA: TGCAGTGCTAGTGGTTGGGGGGTTCTCTACGAGCAGTACTTC

D: TRBD2
length: 17
V: TRBV7-8
size: .
J: TRBJ2-3
CDR3: CASSLFGGRALADTQYF
DNA: TGTGCCAGCAGCTTATTTGGCGGGAGGGCCTTGGCGGATACGCAGTATTTT

D: .
length: 15
V: TRBV12-3/TRBV12-4
size: .
J: TRBJ1-4
CDR3: CASSPTWGADEKLFF
DNA: TGTGCCAGCAGCCCAACATGGGGGGCAGATGAAAAACTGTTTTTT

D: TRBD1
length: 14
V: TRBV12-3/TRBV12-4
size: .
J: TRBJ1-6
CDR3: CASSFSGGNSPLHF
DNA: TGTGCCAGCAGTTTCTCAGGGGGTAATTCACCCCTCCACTTT

D: .
length: 13
V: TRBV5-1
size: .
J: TRBJ1-1
CDR3: CASATRENTEAFF
DNA: TGCGCCAGCGCAACCCGGGAGAACACTGAAGCTTTCTTT

D: TRBD1
length: 16
V: TRBV5-1
size: .
J: TRBJ2-1
CDR3: CASSSIGQGGRAEQFF
DNA: TGCGCCAGCAGCTCCATAGGACAGGGGGGTAGGGCTGAGCAGTTCTTC

D: TRBD2
length: 14
V: TRBV12-3/TRBV12-4
size: few
J: TRBJ2-1
CDR3: CASSLTSGRDEQFF
DNA: TGTGCCAGCAGTTTAACTAGCGGGAGAGATGAGCAGTTCTTC

D: .
length: 13
V: TRBV15
size: few
J: TRBJ2-5
CDR3: CATSRDSPETQYF
DNA: TGTGCCACCAGCAGAGATAGCCCGGAGACCCAGTACTTC

D: .
length: 13
V: TRBV9
size: .
J: TRBJ2-5
CDR3: CASSRDIQETQYF
DNA: TGTGCCAGCAGCCGGGACATACAAGAGACCCAGTACTTC

D: TRBD2
length: 20
V: TRBV11-2
size: once
J: TRBJ2-1
CDR3: CASSHGRSGGTSGRNNQQFF
DNA: TGTGCCAGCAGCCATGGCCGCAGTGGGGGGACTAGCGGGAGGAACAATCAGCAGTTCTTC

D: TRBD1
length: 14
V: TRBV12-3/TRBV12-4
size: many
J: TRBJ1-1
CDR3: CASSLGQGRTEAFF
DNA: TGTGCCAGCAGCTTAGGACAGGGCCGAACTGAAGCTTTCTTT

D: TRBD2
length: 14
V: TRBV20-1
size: .
J: TRBJ2-1
CDR3: CSARSGEGLNEQFF
DNA: TGCAGTGCTAGATCGGGGGAGGGCCTAAATGAGCAGTTCTTC

D: .
length: 11
V: TRBV20-1
size: .
J: TRBJ2-3
CDR3: CSASGGDTQYF
DNA: TGCAGTGCTAGCGGGGGAGATACGCAGTATTTT

D: .
length: 12
V: TRBV6-2/TRBV6-3
size: once
J: TRBJ2-1
CDR3: CASSLNSVEQFF
DNA: TGTGCCAGCAGTCTCAATAGCGTGGAGCAGTTCTTC

D: .
length: 18
V: TRBV5-4
size: .
J: TRBJ2-2
CDR3: CASSLAWPGDRNTGELFF
DNA: TGTGCCAGCAGCTTGGCCTGGCCAGGAGATCGAAACACCGGGGAGCTGTTTTTT

D: TRBD2
length: 16
V: TRBV10-3
size: .
J: TRBJ2-1
CDR3: CAIRGTSGSSYNEQFF
DNA: TGTGCCATCAGGGGGACTAGCGGGAGCTCCTACAATGAGCAGTTCTTC

D: TRBD1
length: 15
V: TRBV5-6
size: .
J: TRBJ1-2
CDR3: CASSPMTGGSYGYTF
DNA: TGTGCCAGCAGCCCCATGACAGGGGGGAGCTATGGCTACACCTTC

D: .
length: 16
V: TRBV6-5
size: .
J: TRBJ2-1
CDR3: CASSYSDLARGDEQFF
DNA: TGTGCCAGCAGTTACTCGGACCTCGCTCGTGGTGATGAGCAGTTCTTC

D: .
length: 12
V: TRBV7-9
size: .
J: TRBJ2-1
CDR3: CASSKVGNEQFF
DNA: TGTGCCAGCAGCAAAGTAGGTAATGAGCAGTTCTTC

D: TRBD2
length: 17
V: TRBV7-2
size: few
J: TRBJ2-1
CDR3: CASSWRVGSGSSGEQFF
DNA: TGTGCCAGCAGCTGGAGAGTTGGTAGCGGGAGCTCGGGTGAGCAGTTCTTC

D: .
length: 13
V: TRBV5-5
size: .
J: TRBJ2-7
CDR3: CASSSHLSSEQYF
DNA: TGTGCCAGCAGCTCCCACTTGAGTTCGGAGCAGTACTTC

D: TRBD1
length: 16
V: TRBV6-7
size: .
J: TRBJ1-1
CDR3: CASSYSGQGRNTEAFF
DNA: TGTGCCAGCAGTTACTCAGGACAGGGGAGAAACACTGAAGCTTTCTTT

D: .
length: 15
V: TRBV7-6
size: .
J: TRBJ2-7
CDR3: CASSLALGWVHEQYF
DNA: TGTGCCAGCAGCTTAGCGTTGGGGTGGGTCCACGAGCAGTACTTC

D: TRBD2
length: 14
V: TRBV27
size: few
J: TRBJ2-7
CDR3: CASSLLAGYYEQYF
DNA: TGTGCCAGCAGCCTACTAGCGGGGTACTACGAGCAGTACTTC

D: .
length: 16
V: TRBV20-1
size: .
J: TRBJ2-3
CDR3: CSAPDQRQVNTDTQYF
DNA: TGCAGTGCTCCCGACCAGCGACAGGTTAACACAGATACGCAGTATTTT

D: .
length: 12
V: TRBV30
size: .
J: TRBJ1-1
CDR3: CAWSMGKTEAFF
DNA: TGTGCCTGGAGTATGGGAAAGACTGAAGCTTTCTTT

D: TRBD1
length: 15
V: TRBV24-1
size: many
J: TRBJ1-5
CDR3: CATSDGGQGNQPQHF
DNA: TGTGCCACCAGTGATGGGGGACAGGGGAATCAGCCCCAGCATTTT

D: .
length: 12
V: TRBV29-1
size: .
J: TRBJ1-1
CDR3: CSVRTGGSKAFF
DNA: TGCAGCGTCAGAACTGGAGGTAGTAAAGCTTTCTTT

D: .
length: 14
V: TRBV5-1
size: few
J: TRBJ2-2
CDR3: CASSLRLNTGELFF
DNA: TGCGCCAGCAGCTTGCGGTTGAACACCGGGGAGCTGTTTTTT

D: TRBD1
length: 14
V: TRBV20-1
size: once
J: TRBJ1-5
CDR3: CSAKRQGEKQPQHF
DNA: TGCAGTGCTAAGAGACAGGGGGAGAAACAGCCCCAGCATTTT

D: TRBD1
length: 12
V: TRBV20-1
size: few
J: TRBJ2-1
CDR3: CSARDRGLEQFF
DNA: TGCAGTGCTCGGGACAGGGGGCTTGAGCAGTTCTTC

D: TRBD1
length: 16
V: TRBV7-8
size: once
J: TRBJ1-2
CDR3: CASSATPGQGVSGYTF
DNA: TGTGCCAGCAGCGCAACTCCGGGACAGGGGGTTTCTGGCTACACCTTC

D: .
length: 16
V: TRBV6-1
size: few
J: TRBJ1-1
CDR3: CASTTGETLGNTEAFF
DNA: TGTGCCAGCACCACCGGCGAGACCCTTGGGAACACTGAAGCTTTCTTT